This T cell receptor (beta chain) was profiled in a study of early T cells in non-severe SARS-CoV-2 infection. A word on this clonotype: Being one base from a much bigger clone, this may be a read error.

TCRdb reanalysed the 5' RACE reads using MiXCR and keeps one entry per CDR3 protein. The sample has under 75,000 distinct CDR3 sequences, about an eighth seen once. CDR1 is MNHEY and CDR2 is SMNVEV in the germline V gene (reference sequence). This CDR3 region has 13 residues. After removal of 8 bases from V and 0 bases from J, the junction contained 4 bases not matched to a gene. This clonotype originated in an adult who was a healthcare worker with PCR-confirmed SARS-CoV-2 infection or an uninfected control (not recorded which). The chain recombines TRBV27 with TRBJ2-7; TRBD2 agrees at 7 bases. The sample consisted of whole blood. As DNA, the CDR3 is TGTGCCAGCTACGGACTAGTCTCCTACGAGCAGTACTTC. It encodes CASYGLVSYEQYF.